Each of the 10 T cell receptor beta chains below was sequenced from the same sample in a study of T cell clonality in common variable immunodeficiency. Only in-frame clones appear in the TCRdb table, and some are missing; sequencing was by immunoSEQ multiplex PCR. The sample has about 17,000 clones, none seen only once. Findings and limits, study-wide: Reportedly, TCR beta sequences from common variable immunodeficiency showed fewer deletions and N-nucleotide insertions.

These receptors lack a known antigen. Sequencing was performed on peripheral blood mononuclear cells. All receptors come from a human donor with common variable immunodeficiency.

For this clone: From the germline J gene comes the end of the CDR3, since the read stops 3 residues before it. J is TRBJ2-7 and V is TRBV6-2 or TRBV6-3, with 10 nucleotides matching TRBD2. CDR3 length equals 15 residues. V dropped 6 bases and J dropped 1; count of bases not matched to a gene: 6. From germline, CDR1 is MNHEY and CDR2 SVGEGT. This chain's CDR3 is CASRAGLADSYEQYF. The CDR3 DNA, read in part, is TGTGCCAGCAGAGCAGGACTAGCGGATTCCTACGAG.

This clone has at least ten counts. The read finishes 3 residues shy of the CDR3 end, and the germline J gene is used to complete it. The chain combines TRBV5-4 with TRBJ1-1; D perhaps matches TRBD1 (6 bases). V lost 4 bases to trimming and J lost 3 bases, with 16 bases between them. CDR1 is SGHNT, CDR2 YYREEE, per germline (reference sequence). The CDR3 spans 15 residues. The CDR3 protein is CASSRAGGGDTEAFF. The CDR3 bases that were read are TGTGCCAGCAGCCGGGCGGGGGGCGGGGACACTGAA.

This clone has just a few counts. The CDR3 is cut off 3 residues early in the read; its end comes from the germline J gene. This chain uses TRBV7-2 with TRBJ2-3; D is perhaps TRBD2 (6 bases). CDR3 length: 14 residues. Trimming took off 5 bases at V and 6 bases at J, with 15 bases between the two ends. Germline V lookup: CDR1 SGHTA, CDR2 FQGNSA. Partial CDR3 DNA: TGTGCCAGCAGCCCCGGGGGTAGGTTGGATACG. Translating it yields CASSPGGRLDT. The whole CDR3 protein is CASSPGGRLDTQYF.

With respect to this clone: The read terminates 3 residues ahead of where the CDR3 ends, so the germline J gene completes it. The chain employs TRBV2 and TRBJ2-3; 8 nucleotides line up with TRBD2. CDR1 and CDR2 from the germline V gene are SNHLY and FYNNEI. V lost 7 bases and J lost 2; bases outside the gene matches: 8. The CDR3 is 15 residues long. The sequenced CDR3 bases are TGTGCCAGCAAGCAGCGGGGGCCTTCCACAGATACG. Amino acids: CASKQRGPSTDT. The whole CDR3 reads CASKQRGPSTDTQYF.

The sample holds many counts of this clone. The CDR3 end lies 3 residues beyond the end of the read and is filled in from the germline J gene. The chain links TRBV29-1 to TRBJ2-7; TRBD1 matches 8 bases. This CDR3 contains 13 residues. The V segment lost 7 bases and the J segment 3 bases; nucleotides outside the gene matches: 8. CDR1 is SQVTM, CDR2 ANQGSEA, per germline. CDR3 residues: CSGGQGLSYEQYF. The sequenced CDR3 bases are TGCAGCGGAGGACAGGGTCTTAGCTACGAG.

Details on this clone: The CDR3 end is not reached by the read, which stops 3 residues before it; the germline J gene fills it in. The gene calls are TRBV6-4 and TRBJ2-5, with 12 bases matching TRBD2. Trimming at V came to 6 bases and at J to 2 bases, leaving 4 bases not matched to a gene. CDR3 size: 15 residues. Per the germline V gene, CDR1 is MRHNA and CDR2 is SNTAGT. CDR3 DNA, as far as it was read: TGTGCCAGCAGCCTACTAGCGGGGGGACAAGAGACC. Translating it yields CASSLLAGGQET. The CDR3, in full, reads CASSLLAGGQETQYF.

CDR3 region: CASSRTSGTTYNEQFF. The sequenced part of the CDR3 DNA is TGTGCCAGTAGTCGGACCTCCGGGACTACCTACAATGAG. The genes are TRBV19 and TRBJ2-1, with 7 bases that match TRBD2. The CDR3 is cut off 3 residues early in the read; its end comes from the germline J gene. Trimming cost V 5 bases and J 2 bases; bases outside gene matches: 9. CDR1 is LNHDA and CDR2 is SQIVND in the germline V gene (reference sequence). This CDR3 is 16 amino acids long.

This clone turned up a few times. The read gets to within 3 residues of the CDR3 end, and the germline J gene fills in the rest. This chain uses TRBV19 with TRBJ1-2; the D is unclear. V lost 3 bases and J 0 bases, leaving 11 bases between the germline ends. In germline, CDR1 is LNHDA, CDR2 SQIVND (reference sequence). This CDR3 is 15 amino acids long. CDR3 sequence reads: CASSMGPGANYGYTF. Incomplete CDR3 DNA: TGTGCCAGTAGTATGGGCCCTGGAGCTAACTATGGC.

This clone was seen a few times. The missing CDR3 end, 3 residues past where the read stops, is filled in from the germline J gene. The chain has TRBV5-1 and TRBJ2-1, with 12 positions matching TRBD2. From germline, CDR1 is SGHRS and CDR2 YFSETQ. This CDR3 is built from 15 residues. J was trimmed by 7 bases and V by 4 bases; bases with no gene match: 6. CDR3 amino acids: CASSKTSGGFNEQFF. The part of the CDR3 DNA that was read is TGCGCCAGCAGCAAAACTAGCGGGGGGTTTAATGAG.

This clone was found a few times. The CDR3 protein is CASSPNMAGSWNTEAFF. The CDR3 DNA, read in part, is TGTGCCAGCTCACCCAATATGGCGGGCTCCTGGAACACTGAA. The chain recombines TRBV18 with TRBJ1-1; D unresolved. From the germline J gene comes the end of the CDR3, since the read stops 3 residues before it. The CDR3 is 17 residues long. CDR1 is KGHSH and CDR2 is LQKENI in the germline V gene. Trimming stripped 3 bases from V and 1 base from J, with 18 bases between.